This T cell receptor (beta chain) was sequenced in a study of shared clonotypes between healthy human individuals. Overall study results and limits: It was anticipated that sequencing depth would influence how many clonotypes donors shared. As a rule, naive subsets had a larger estimated richness than memory subsets.

Germline loops: CDR1 SGHNT, CDR2 YYREEE (reference sequence). The V end was cut by 1 base, the J end by 6 bases, with 15 bases between. The CDR3 spans 15 residues. A remark on this clone: Antigen unknown.

Assay runs were performed at deep level. Each sorted subset replicate got 200 ng genomic DNA, tens of thousands of genomes. Here immunoSEQ multiplex PCR was the method, and the copy in TCRdb shows in-frame clones only, minus some. The data show 1,500,000 or so clones, approximately 96% seen once. Sequenced input: naive CD4+ T cells sorted from blood. Subset denoted: CD45RA+ positively selected. The TCR sequence derives from a man in his thirties or forties in good health. The rearrangement joins TRBV5-4 to TRBJ2-3, with a possible D match to TRBD2 (6 bases). The CDR3 sequence: CASSLQGLPRDTQYF. DNA of the CDR3: TGTGCCAGCAGCTTGCAGGGACTCCCAAGGGATACGCAGTATTTT.